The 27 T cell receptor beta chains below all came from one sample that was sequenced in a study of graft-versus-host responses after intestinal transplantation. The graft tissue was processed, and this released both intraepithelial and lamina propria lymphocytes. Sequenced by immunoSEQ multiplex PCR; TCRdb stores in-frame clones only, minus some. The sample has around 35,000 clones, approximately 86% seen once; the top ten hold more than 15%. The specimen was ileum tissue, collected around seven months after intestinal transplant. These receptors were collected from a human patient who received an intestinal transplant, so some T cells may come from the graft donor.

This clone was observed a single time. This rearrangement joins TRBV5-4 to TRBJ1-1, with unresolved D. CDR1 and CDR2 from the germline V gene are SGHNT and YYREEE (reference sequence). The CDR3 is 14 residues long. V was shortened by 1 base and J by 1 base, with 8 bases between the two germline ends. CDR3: CASSLLAQNTEAFF. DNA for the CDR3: TGTGCCAGCAGCTTGCTCGCCCAGAACACTGAAGCTTTCTTT.

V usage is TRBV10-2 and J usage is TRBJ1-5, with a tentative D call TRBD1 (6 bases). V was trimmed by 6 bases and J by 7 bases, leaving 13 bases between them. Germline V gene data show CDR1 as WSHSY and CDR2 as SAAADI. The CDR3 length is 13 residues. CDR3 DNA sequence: TGCGCCAGCAGCCTCACAGGGAACCAGCCCCAGCATTTT. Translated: CASSLTGNQPQHF.

The CDR3 spells CASSVSESGNTIYF. The DNA for the CDR3 is TGTGCCAGCAGCGTATCCGAATCTGGAAACACCATATATTTT. The chain employs TRBV9 and TRBJ1-3; D remains ambiguous. Between the trimmed V and J ends, which lost 1 base and 1 base, there was a span of 6 bases. The length of the CDR3 is 14 residues. In germline, CDR1 is SGDLS, CDR2 YYNGEE.

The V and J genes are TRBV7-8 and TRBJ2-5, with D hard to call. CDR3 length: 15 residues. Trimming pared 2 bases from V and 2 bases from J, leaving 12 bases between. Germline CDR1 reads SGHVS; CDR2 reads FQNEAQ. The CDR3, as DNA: TGTGCCAGCAGCTTATTCCCCGGCGAACAAGAGACCCAGTACTTC. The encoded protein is CASSLFPGEQETQYF.

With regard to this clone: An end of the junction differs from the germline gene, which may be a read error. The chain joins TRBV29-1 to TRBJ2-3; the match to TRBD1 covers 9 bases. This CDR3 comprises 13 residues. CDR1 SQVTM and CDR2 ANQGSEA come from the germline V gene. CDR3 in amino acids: CSVKQGASDAQYF. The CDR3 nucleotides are TGCAGCGTTAAACAGGGGGCGTCAGATGCGCAGTATTTT.

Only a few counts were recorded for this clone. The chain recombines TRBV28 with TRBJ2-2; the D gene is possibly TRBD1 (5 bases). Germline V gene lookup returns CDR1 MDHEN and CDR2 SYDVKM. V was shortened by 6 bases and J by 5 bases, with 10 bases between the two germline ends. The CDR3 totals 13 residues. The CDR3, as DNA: TGTGCCAGCAGCCTTTCAGGGACCGGGGAGCTGTTTTTT. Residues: CASSLSGTGELFF.

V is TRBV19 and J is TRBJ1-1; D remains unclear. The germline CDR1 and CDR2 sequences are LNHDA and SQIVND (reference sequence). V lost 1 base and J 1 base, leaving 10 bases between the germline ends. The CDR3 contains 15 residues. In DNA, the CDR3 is TGTGCCAGTAGTATAGGTACTCCGAAGAACACTGAAGCTTTCTTT. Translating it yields CASSIGTPKNTEAFF. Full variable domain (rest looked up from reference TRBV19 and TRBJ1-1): DGGITQSPKYLFRKEGQNVTLSCEQNLNHDAMYWYRQDPGQGLRLIYYSQIVNDFQKGDIAEGYSVSREKKESFPLTVTSAQKNPTAFYLCASSIGTPKNTEAFFGQGTRLTVV.

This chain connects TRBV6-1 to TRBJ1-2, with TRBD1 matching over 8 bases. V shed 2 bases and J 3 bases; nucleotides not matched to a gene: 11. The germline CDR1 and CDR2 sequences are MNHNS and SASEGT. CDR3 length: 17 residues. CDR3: CASSELPKAGGHYGYTF. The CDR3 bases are TGTGCCAGCAGTGAACTTCCAAAAGCAGGGGGCCACTATGGCTACACCTTC.

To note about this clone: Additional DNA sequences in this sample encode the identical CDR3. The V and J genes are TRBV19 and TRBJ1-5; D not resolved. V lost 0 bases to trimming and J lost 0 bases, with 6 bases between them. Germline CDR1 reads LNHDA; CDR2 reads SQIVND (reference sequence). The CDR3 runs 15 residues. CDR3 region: CASSIEGYSNQPQHF. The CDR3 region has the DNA TGTGCCAGTAGTATAGAGGGTTATAGCAATCAGCCCCAGCATTTT.

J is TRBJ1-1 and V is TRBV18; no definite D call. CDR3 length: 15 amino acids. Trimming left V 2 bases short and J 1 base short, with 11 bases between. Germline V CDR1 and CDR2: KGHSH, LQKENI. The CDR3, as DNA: TGTGCCAGCTCACCAGGGCCGTCCCGGAACACTGAAGCTTTCTTT. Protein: CASSPGPSRNTEAFF.

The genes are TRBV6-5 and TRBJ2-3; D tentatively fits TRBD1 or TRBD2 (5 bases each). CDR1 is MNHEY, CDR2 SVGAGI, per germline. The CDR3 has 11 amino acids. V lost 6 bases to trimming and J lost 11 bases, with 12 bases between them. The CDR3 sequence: CASRDGTQQYF. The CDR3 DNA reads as TGTGCCAGCAGGGACGGGACCCAGCAGTATTTT.

The CDR3 DNA reads TGTGCCAGCAGTGAGGTAGGAACTGAAGCTTTCTTT. Protein: CASSEVGTEAFF. J is TRBJ1-1 and V is TRBV6-1; no firm D call. CDR1 is MNHNS, CDR2 SASEGT, per germline. The CDR3 is 12 residues long. The V and J ends lost 3 bases and 5 bases respectively, with 7 bases between them.

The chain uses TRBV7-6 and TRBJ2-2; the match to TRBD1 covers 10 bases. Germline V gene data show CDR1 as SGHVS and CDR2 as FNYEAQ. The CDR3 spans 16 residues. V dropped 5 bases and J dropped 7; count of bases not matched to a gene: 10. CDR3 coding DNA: TGTGCCAGCAGCCCCCCGACAGGGGGCTGGGGCGGGGAGCTGTTTTTT. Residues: CASSPPTGGWGGELFF.

The CDR3 loop reads CASSRTSLSYEQYF. The CDR3 region has the DNA TGTGCCAGCAGCAGGACTAGCCTCTCCTACGAGCAGTACTTC. The chain employs TRBV11-2 and TRBJ2-7, with 8 bases that match TRBD2. J was trimmed by 0 bases and V by 5 bases; bases with no gene match: 3. The V gene's germline CDR1 is SGHAT and CDR2 FQNNGV. The CDR3 loop spans 14 amino acids.

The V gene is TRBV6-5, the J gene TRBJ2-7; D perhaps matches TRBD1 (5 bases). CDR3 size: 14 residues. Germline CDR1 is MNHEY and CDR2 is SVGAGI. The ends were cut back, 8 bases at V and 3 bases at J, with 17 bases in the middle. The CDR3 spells CASRRGQLVYEQYF. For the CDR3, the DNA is TGTGCCAGCCGAAGGGGCCAGCTAGTCTACGAGCAGTACTTC.

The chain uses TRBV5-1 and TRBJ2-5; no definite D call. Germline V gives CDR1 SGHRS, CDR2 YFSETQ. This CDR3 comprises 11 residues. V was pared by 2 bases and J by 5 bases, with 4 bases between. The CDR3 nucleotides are TGCGCCAGCAGCTTTGGCGAGACCCAGTACTTC. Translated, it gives CASSFGETQYF.

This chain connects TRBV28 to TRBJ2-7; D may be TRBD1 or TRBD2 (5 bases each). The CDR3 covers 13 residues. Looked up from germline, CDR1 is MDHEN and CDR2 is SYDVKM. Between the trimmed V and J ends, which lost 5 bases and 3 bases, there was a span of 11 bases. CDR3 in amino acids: CASSNPGSYEQYF. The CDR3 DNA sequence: TGTGCCAGCAGTAACCCAGGGAGCTACGAGCAGTACTTC.

CDR3 coding DNA: TGTGCCAGCAGTGAGGGGGGGTTTTACGAGCAGTACTTC. Amino acid sequence: CASSEGGFYEQYF. This chain uses TRBV2 with TRBJ2-7; 7 nucleotides match TRBD2. From germline, CDR1 is SNHLY and CDR2 FYNNEI. The junction had 3 bases not matched to a gene; V was cut back by 3 bases and J by 4 bases. CDR3 size: 13 residues.

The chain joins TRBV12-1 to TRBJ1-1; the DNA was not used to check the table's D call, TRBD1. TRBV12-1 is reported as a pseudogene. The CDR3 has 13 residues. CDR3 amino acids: CASTPSRVTEAFF. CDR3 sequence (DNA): TGTGCCAGCACTCCGTCCAGGGTGACTGAAGCTTTCTTT.

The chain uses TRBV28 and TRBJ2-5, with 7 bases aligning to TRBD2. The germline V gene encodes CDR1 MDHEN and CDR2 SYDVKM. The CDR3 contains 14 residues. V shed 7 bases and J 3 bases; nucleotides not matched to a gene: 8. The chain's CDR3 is CASNWGEGEETQYF. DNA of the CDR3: TGTGCCAGCAACTGGGGGGAGGGAGAAGAGACCCAGTACTTC.

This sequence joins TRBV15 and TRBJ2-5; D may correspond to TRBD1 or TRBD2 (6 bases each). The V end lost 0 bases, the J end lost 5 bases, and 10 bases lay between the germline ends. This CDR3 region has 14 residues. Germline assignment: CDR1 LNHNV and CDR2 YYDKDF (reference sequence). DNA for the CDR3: TGTGCCACCAGCAGAGATGGGGGGCGCGAGACCCAGTACTTC. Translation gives CATSRDGGRETQYF.

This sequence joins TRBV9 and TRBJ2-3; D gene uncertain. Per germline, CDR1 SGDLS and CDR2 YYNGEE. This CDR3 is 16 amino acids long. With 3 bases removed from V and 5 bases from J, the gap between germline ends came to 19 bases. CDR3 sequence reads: CASSADTQPWGDTQYF. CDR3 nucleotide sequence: TGTGCCAGCAGCGCTGATACCCAACCCTGGGGAGATACGCAGTATTTT.

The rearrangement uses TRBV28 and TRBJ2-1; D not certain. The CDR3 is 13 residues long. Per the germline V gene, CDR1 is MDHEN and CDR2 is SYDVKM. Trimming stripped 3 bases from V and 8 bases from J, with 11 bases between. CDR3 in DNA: TGTGCCAGCAGTTTCGGCGGAAGGGATGAGCAGTTCTTC. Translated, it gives CASSFGGRDEQFF.

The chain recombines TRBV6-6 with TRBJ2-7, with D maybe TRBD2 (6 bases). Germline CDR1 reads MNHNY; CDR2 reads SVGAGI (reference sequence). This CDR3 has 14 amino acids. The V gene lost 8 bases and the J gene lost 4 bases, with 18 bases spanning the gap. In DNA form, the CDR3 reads TGTGCCAGCCGGGACTTTCCCGGAGGTTACGAGCAGTACTTC. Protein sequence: CASRDFPGGYEQYF.

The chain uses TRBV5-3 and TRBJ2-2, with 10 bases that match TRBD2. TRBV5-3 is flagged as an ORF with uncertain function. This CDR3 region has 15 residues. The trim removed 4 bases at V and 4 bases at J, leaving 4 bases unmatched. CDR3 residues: CARSLAGAVTGELFF. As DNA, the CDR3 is TGTGCCAGAAGCCTAGCGGGAGCGGTCACCGGGGAGCTGTTTTTT.

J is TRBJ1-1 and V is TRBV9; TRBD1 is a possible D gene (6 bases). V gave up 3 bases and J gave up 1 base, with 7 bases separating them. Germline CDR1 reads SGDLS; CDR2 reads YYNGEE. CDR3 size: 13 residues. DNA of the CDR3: TGTGCCAGCAGCGCACAGGGGAACACTGAAGCTTTCTTT. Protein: CASSAQGNTEAFF. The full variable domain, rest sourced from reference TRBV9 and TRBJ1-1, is DSGVTQTPKHLITATGQRVTLRCSPRSGDLSVYWYQQSLDQGLQFLIQYYNGEERAKGNILERFSAQQFPDLHSELNLSSLELGDSALYFCASSAQGNTEAFFGQGTRLTVV.

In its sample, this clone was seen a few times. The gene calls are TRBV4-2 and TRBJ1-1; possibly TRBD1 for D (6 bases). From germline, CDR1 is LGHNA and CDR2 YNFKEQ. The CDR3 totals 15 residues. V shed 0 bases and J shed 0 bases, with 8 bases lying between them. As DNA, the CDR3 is TGTGCCAGCAGCCAAGAGGGACACTTGAACACTGAAGCTTTCTTT. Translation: CASSQEGHLNTEAFF.